A selection of T cell receptor beta chains follows, all from one sample in a study of blood T cell repertoires in COVID-19. This table comes from immunoSEQ multiplex PCR, and its TCRdb copy is limited to in-frame clones, with some not included. The sample lists about 240,000 clones, approximately 86% occurring once. Material: PBMCs or T cells enriched from blood (not recorded which). The receptor set was obtained from a woman aged 40 to 50 with acute COVID-19. Each CDR3 is given with its conserved first and last residue.

>TRBV5-1|TRBJ2-3|15
CASSTLAGEADTQYF
>TRBV5-1|TRBJ2-7|15
CASSLVPGESYEQYF
>TRBV29-1|TRBJ2-7|14
CSVATTSGRAEQYF
>TRBV4-1|TRBJ1-1|16
CASSPGMTGSNTEAFF
>TRBV29-1|TRBJ2-7|11
CSGGQTYEQYF
>TRBV7-9|TRBJ2-2|16
CASSGEASPWPGELFF
>TRBV2|TRBJ2-1|14
CASKGTPDTNEQFF
>TRBV29-1|TRBJ2-7|15
CSVNYLRGKSYEQYF
>TRBV11-1|TRBJ2-6|16
CASSPPQKSGANVLTF
>TRBV30|TRBJ1-2|15
CAWRGQAKANYGYTF
>TRBV7-9|TRBJ1-2|13
CASSPGSAYGYTF
>TRBV18|TRBJ2-1|17
CASSPDRETDRSYEQFF
>TRBV28|TRBJ2-7|14
CASRGRTDTYEQYF
>TRBV4-1|TRBJ1-1|11
CASSQRDEAFF
>TRBV11-1|TRBJ1-1|13
CASSFSSSTEAFF